This T cell receptor beta chain was sequenced for a study of blood T cells in healthy people across ages. Each donor gave 9.5 to 10 milliliters of peripheral blood. Whenever a sample was processed, at least 6.5 million PBMCs were isolated. Combining a sample-barcoded 5' primer with a J-beta primer mix, a second PCR ran for roughly 6 to 11 cycles. MiXCR, applied by TCRdb to the 5' RACE reads, yields one record per CDR3 protein. The data show over a million distinct CDR3 sequences, around 43% seen once. This CDR3 spans 13 amino acids. Germline V gene sequence: CDR1 MDHEN, CDR2 SYDVKM. The V gene lost 0 bases and the J gene lost 8 bases, with 7 bases spanning the gap.

The receptor's source is a woman aged 55-69 years in good health. Sequencing used blood. V usage is TRBV28 and J usage is TRBJ2-2; D not resolved. The CDR3 DNA sequence: TGTGCCAGCAGTTTATGGAAGTCTGGGGAGCTGTTTTTT. Protein sequence: CASSLWKSGELFF.